What follows are 20 T cell receptor beta chains derived from one specimen sequenced in a study of HIV-infected patients and healthy controls. Alpha and beta constant-region primers primed reverse transcription of 500 to 550 ng RNA. Using multiplexing indices, alpha and beta chain libraries were generated apart by chain-specific third strand synthesis. TCRdb ran MiXCR on the 5' RACE reads and lists one entry per CDR3 protein. The sample holds 15,000 or so distinct CDR3 sequences, 9.4% seen once. The repertoire came from unfractionated whole blood and reflected all unsorted peripheral T cells. The sequencing input was blood. These receptors originate from an adult in good health.

This clonotype was observed a single time. This chain uses TRBV2 with TRBJ2-3; D may be TRBD1 or TRBD2 (6 bases each). V gave up 7 bases and J gave up 0 bases, with 11 bases separating them. CDR1 SNHLY and CDR2 FYNNEI come from the germline V gene. The CDR3 is made up of 14 amino acids. CDR3 sequence: CASKGDFSTDTQYF. The CDR3, as DNA: TGTGCCAGCAAGGGGGACTTTAGCACAGATACGCAGTATTTT.

This clonotype was seen at least ten times. The V and J genes are TRBV21-1 and TRBJ2-7; TRBD2 is the table's D call, not checked against the DNA. TRBV21-1 is a pseudogene locus. CDR3 length: 17 amino acids. The CDR3 spells CASSKYSGGGGLYEQYV. The CDR3 DNA sequence: TGTGCCAGCAGCAAATATAGCGGCGGGGGCGGACTCTACGAGCAGTACGTC.

This clonotype has at least ten counts. V is TRBV7-6 and J is TRBJ2-3, with D unresolved. The CDR3 has 13 amino acids. In germline, CDR1 is SGHVS, CDR2 FNYEAQ. Trimming took 4 bases from V and 2 from J, leaving 7 bases between them. The chain's CDR3 is CASSSGNTDTQYF. CDR3 DNA: TGTGCCAGCAGCTCGGGTAACACAGATACGCAGTATTTT.

This clonotype was seen only a few times. The chain couples TRBV4-1 to TRBJ2-5; D ambiguous. CDR1 is MGHRA, CDR2 YSYEKL, per germline. This CDR3 spans 15 amino acids. V was trimmed by 1 base and J by 5 bases, leaving 14 bases between them. The CDR3 bases are TGCGCCAGCAGCCAAGGTACCGCTGTTTGGGAGACCCAGTACTTC. Translating gives CASSQGTAVWETQYF.

By share, this clonotype ranks as medium-sized. The chain combines TRBV7-9 with TRBJ1-1, with unresolved D. CDR1 SEHNR and CDR2 FQNEAQ come from the germline V gene (reference sequence). Trimming cost V 4 bases and J 0 bases, with 12 bases left between them. There are 15 residues in the CDR3. The CDR3 region has the DNA TGTGCCAGCAGCTCCTCCAGCAGTATGAACACTGAAGCTTTCTTT. This codes for CASSSSSSMNTEAFF.

The chain links TRBV18 to TRBJ2-7; 8 bases agree with TRBD1. This CDR3 has 15 residues. J gave up 6 bases and V 3 bases, and 10 bases lay outside the gene matches. In germline, CDR1 is KGHSH, CDR2 LQKENI. CDR3 bases: TGTGCCAGCTCACCTGACCTCCAAACAGGGGGCGAGCAGTACGTC. This sequence encodes CASSPDLQTGGEQYV.

This clonotype was recorded many times. This chain connects TRBV5-1 to TRBJ1-1; 8 nucleotides match TRBD1. CDR1 and CDR2 from the germline V gene are SGHRS and YFSETQ. With V trimmed by 2 bases and J by 6 bases, 6 bases remained unmatched. The CDR3 is made up of 14 amino acids. The CDR3 spells CASSLDRGQAEAFF. The CDR3, as DNA: TGCGCCAGCAGCTTAGACAGGGGCCAAGCTGAAGCTTTCTTT.

This clonotype was seen ten or more times. The chain combines TRBV20-1 with TRBJ2-3; D unresolved. Looked up from germline, CDR1 is DFQATT and CDR2 is SNEGSKA (reference sequence). CDR3 length equals 14 residues. Trimming took 0 bases from V and 4 from J, leaving 11 bases between them. The CDR3 sequence is CSARDRVRADTQYF. The CDR3 DNA follows: TGCAGTGCTAGAGATCGGGTAAGGGCAGATACGCAGTATTTT.

The chain has TRBV5-1 and TRBJ2-7; TRBD1 might be the D (6 bases). Trimming removed 4 bases at V and 7 bases at J, with 12 bases between. CDR1 and CDR2 (germline): SGHRS, YFSETQ. The CDR3 has 12 amino acids. CDR3 protein: CASSKDSGEQYF. The CDR3 DNA follows: TGCGCCAGCAGCAAGGACAGTGGGGAGCAGTACTTC. The full variable domain, completed using reference TRBV5-1 and TRBJ2-7, is KAGVTQTPRYLIKTRGQQVTLSCSPISGHRSVSWYQQTPGQGLQFLFEYFSETQRNKGNFPGRFSGRQFSNSRSEMNVSTLELGDSALYLCASSKDSGEQYFGPGTRLTVT.

This chain joins TRBV6-5 and TRBJ2-3; no clear D gene. The CDR3 covers 14 residues. Germline-derived CDR1 and CDR2 are MNHEY and SVGAGI. V lost 6 bases and J lost 0, with 10 bases in between. The CDR3 here is CASSRVRSTDTQYF. The CDR3 DNA reads TGTGCCAGCAGCCGGGTAAGGAGCACAGATACGCAGTATTTT.

This clonotype was detected many times. J is TRBJ2-7 and V is TRBV6-6; 8 bases are shared with TRBD1. Germline V gives CDR1 MNHNY, CDR2 SVGAGI (reference sequence). The CDR3 totals 14 residues. V dropped 0 bases and J dropped 5; count of bases not matched to a gene: 3. CDR3 bases: TGTGCCAGCAGTTACTCTGACAGGGGTAACGAGCAGTACGTC. This codes for CASSYSDRGNEQYV.

Worth noting for this clonotype: A much larger clone is a single base away; this may be a read error. This CDR3 reads CASSIDPDTQYF. The DNA for the CDR3 is TGTGCCAGTAGTATAGATCCAGATACGCAGTATTTT. This chain links TRBV19 with TRBJ2-3; the D is unclear. V was shortened by 0 bases and J by 4 bases, with 2 bases between the two germline ends. This CDR3 is built from 12 residues. CDR1 and CDR2 from the germline V gene are LNHDA and SQIVND (reference sequence).

At least ten counts were recorded for this clonotype. CDR3 in amino acids: CASSDPGQGVYGYTF. The CDR3 nucleotides are TGTGCCAGCAGTGACCCCGGACAGGGGGTATATGGCTACACCTTC. The chain couples TRBV25-1 to TRBJ1-2; 10 bases are a match to TRBD1. The junction had 6 bases not matched to a gene; V was cut back by 3 bases and J by 5 bases. Germline lookup yields CDR1 MGHDK and CDR2 SYGVNS. This CDR3 is built from 15 residues.

This clonotype was detected many times. The rearrangement uses TRBV13 and TRBJ2-5; D is ambiguous. Germline CDR1 PRHDT, CDR2 FYEKMQ (reference sequence). This CDR3 has 12 amino acids. Trimming took off 5 bases at V and 1 base at J, with 5 bases between the two ends. CDR3 residues: CASSDFQETQYF. The CDR3 bases are TGTGCCAGCAGCGACTTCCAAGAGACCCAGTACTTC.

Within the sample, this clonotype is medium-sized. The chain employs TRBV19 and TRBJ2-3; D tentatively fits TRBD1 or TRBD2 (5 bases each). The CDR3 contains 13 residues. Germline CDR1 and CDR2: LNHDA and SQIVND (reference sequence). V was clipped by 6 bases and J by 1 base, with 8 bases between them. CDR3 coding DNA: TGTGCCAGTAGGAGAGGGGGCACAGATACGCAGTATTTT. It yields the protein CASRRGGTDTQYF.

This clonotype was seen many times. This chain joins TRBV5-1 and TRBJ2-3; 7 bases are shared with TRBD1. In germline, CDR1 is SGHRS, CDR2 YFSETQ. The junction had 8 bases not matched to a gene; V was cut back by 4 bases and J by 0 bases. The CDR3 loop spans 16 amino acids. The CDR3 spells CASSPGTDSSTDTQYF. CDR3 coding DNA: TGCGCCAGCAGCCCCGGGACAGACTCTAGCACAGATACGCAGTATTTT.

This clonotype was found once. This chain joins TRBV6-1 and TRBJ1-2, with 7 bases matching TRBD1. In germline, CDR1 is MNHNS, CDR2 SASEGT. V trimming: 5 bases; J trimming: 6 bases; junction bases outside the gene matches: 12. There are 15 residues in the CDR3. CDR3 bases: TGTGCCAGCAGTCGTACTCGGGACAGCACAAATGGCTACACCTTC. Protein: CASSRTRDSTNGYTF.

CDR3 in DNA: TGCAGTGCTAGATCAGGCGGAGAACTAATTAGCACAGATACGCAGTATTTT. Its translation: CSARSGGELISTDTQYF. This chain connects TRBV20-1 to TRBJ2-3; D uncertain. This CDR3 is built from 17 residues. V was clipped by 2 bases and J by 0 bases, with 18 bases between them. Germline V gene lookup returns CDR1 DFQATT and CDR2 SNEGSKA (reference sequence).

By proportion, this clonotype is medium-sized. The chain employs TRBV4-1 and TRBJ1-3, with D unclear. The germline CDR1 and CDR2 sequences are MGHRA and YSYEKL. CDR3 length: 14 residues. The V and J ends lost 4 bases and 1 base respectively, with 8 bases between them. The CDR3 sequence: CASSPFPSGNTIYF. DNA for the CDR3: TGCGCCAGCAGCCCCTTTCCATCTGGAAACACCATATATTTT.

At least ten counts were recorded for this clonotype. J is TRBJ1-1 and V is TRBV19; D is ambiguous. From germline, CDR1 is LNHDA and CDR2 SQIVND (reference sequence). V was trimmed by 1 base and J by 1 base, leaving 4 bases between them. The CDR3 is 13 residues long. DNA of the CDR3: TGTGCCAGTAGTATAGCAACGAACACTGAAGCTTTCTTT. Protein: CASSIATNTEAFF.